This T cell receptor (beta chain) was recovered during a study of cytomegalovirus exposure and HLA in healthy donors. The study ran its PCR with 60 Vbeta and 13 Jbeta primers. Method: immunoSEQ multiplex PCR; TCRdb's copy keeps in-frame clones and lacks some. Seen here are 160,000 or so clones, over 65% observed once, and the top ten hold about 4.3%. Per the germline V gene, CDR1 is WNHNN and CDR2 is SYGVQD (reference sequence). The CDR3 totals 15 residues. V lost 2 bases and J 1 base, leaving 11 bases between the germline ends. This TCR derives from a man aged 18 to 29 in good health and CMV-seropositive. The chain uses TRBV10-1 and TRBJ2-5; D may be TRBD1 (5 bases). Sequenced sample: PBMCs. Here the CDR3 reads CASSESKGFQETQYF. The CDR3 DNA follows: TGCGCCAGCAGTGAGAGTAAGGGGTTCCAAGAGACCCAGTACTTC.